Described below is a single TCR beta chain sequence and its context. Antigen unknown. Oncomine TCR Beta short-read sequencing was applied to DNA from cultured CD4+ T cells. CD4+ T cells were cultured, and genomic DNA was extracted from them. A single record per CDR3 protein comes from TCRdb applying MiXCR to the PCR reads. The sample consists of 9,000 to 15,000 distinct CDR3 sequences, around 60% of them appearing once. The source of the sample is a study of vaccination and CD4 T cells after COVID-19. Study context: There were six male and four female convalescents, and two of them were Hispanic.

The treatment is: approximately 10-day PBMC culture with coronavirus spike peptide pools or control peptides (ViraFEST assay). Culture conditions combined a few million PBMCs per well with about 9.2 IU/ml IL-2 and approximately 11 ug/ml peptide pools. The CDR3 totals 15 residues. The V and J ends lost 1 base and 4 bases respectively, with 8 bases between them. Germline V gene data show CDR1 as SGHTA and CDR2 as FQGTGA. This TCR was sampled from a human donor who had recovered from COVID-19. Specimen: CD4+ T cells from blood, cultured in vitro. The chain combines TRBV7-3 with TRBJ2-6; D possibly corresponds to TRBD2 (5 bases). CDR3 DNA sequence: TGTGCCAGCAGCTTAAACGGGATAGGGGCCAACGTCCTGACTTTC. It specifies CASSLNGIGANVLTF.